This T cell receptor beta chain appears in the sequencing data of a study of T cell clonotyping in hematopoietic cell transplantation. Study-wide findings and caveats: CD4 and CD8 repertoire contributions could not be separated without sorting. Recipient TCR diversity dropped after transplant; expanded clonotypes rose from day 30 to 180. Few recipient clonotypes overlapped donors; over 95% were de novo at given depth.

Repertoires were generated with immunoSEQ multiplex PCR, while TCRdb's copy carries only in-frame clones and drops some. The sample shows roughly 42,000 clones, 85% to 95% of them seen only once. About this clone itself: The antigen remains unidentified.

Sequenced input: peripheral blood mononuclear cells. This sequence originates from a woman aged 45-59 years in good health. Some clones in this sample may be carry-over from other donors' samples.

The CDR3 region has the DNA TGTGCCAGCAACCGCGAGCCGGGCGGTGGGTTTCACCAGTTCTTC. Protein: CASNREPGGGFHQFF. The V gene is TRBV2, the J gene TRBJ2-1; D call uncertain. The CDR3 has 15 amino acids. V dropped 7 bases and J dropped 13 bases, with 26 bases sitting between them. Germline CDR1 and CDR2: SNHLY and FYNNEI.